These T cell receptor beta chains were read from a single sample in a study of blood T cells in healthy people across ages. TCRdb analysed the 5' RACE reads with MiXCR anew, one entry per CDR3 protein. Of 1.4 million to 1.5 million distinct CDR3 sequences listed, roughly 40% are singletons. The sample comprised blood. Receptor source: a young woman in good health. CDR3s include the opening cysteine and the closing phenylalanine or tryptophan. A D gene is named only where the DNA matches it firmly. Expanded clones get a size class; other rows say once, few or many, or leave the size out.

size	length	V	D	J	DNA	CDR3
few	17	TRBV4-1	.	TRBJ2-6	TGCGCCAGCAGCCAAGGGCTTAAAATCTCTGGGGCCAACGTCCTGACTTTC	CASSQGLKISGANVLTF
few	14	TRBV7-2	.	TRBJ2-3	TGTGCCAGCAGCTTAGCCCGTTCTGGCACTACGCAGTATTTT	CASSLARSGTTQYF
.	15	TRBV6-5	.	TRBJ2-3	TGTGCCAGCAGCTACTCGGGACATAACACAGATACGCAGTATTTT	CASSYSGHNTDTQYF
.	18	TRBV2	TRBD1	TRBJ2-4	TGTGCCAGCAGTGGAAAAAGAGACAGGGTGCTAGCCAAAAACATTCGGTACTTC	CASSGKRDRVLAKNIRYF
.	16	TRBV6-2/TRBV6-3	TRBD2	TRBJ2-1	TGTGCCAGCAGTTATCGGTTAGCGGGGGGGCCGAATGAGCAGTTCTTC	CASSYRLAGGPNEQFF
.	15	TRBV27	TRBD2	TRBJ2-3	TGTGCCAGCAGTTGGCTAGCGGGAGAAATTGATACGCAGTATTTT	CASSWLAGEIDTQYF
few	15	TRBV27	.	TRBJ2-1	TGTGCCAGCAGTTATCCGGGAGAAGGGCTGAATGAGCAGTTCTTC	CASSYPGEGLNEQFF
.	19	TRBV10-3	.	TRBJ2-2	TGTGCCATCAGTGAGCCTAAAAGGCAGGGCAGGGGAAACACCGGGGAGCTGTTTTTT	CAISEPKRQGRGNTGELFF
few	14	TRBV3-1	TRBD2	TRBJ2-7	TGTGCCAGCAGCCAAGTACTAGCGGGGGGCGAGCAGTACTTC	CASSQVLAGGEQYF
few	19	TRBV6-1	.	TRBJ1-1	TGTGCCAGCAGTGAAGCGCTGGGGGGGGCCGGTCTTATGAACACTGAAGCTTTCTTT	CASSEALGGAGLMNTEAFF
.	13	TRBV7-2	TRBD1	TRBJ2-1	TGTGCCAGCAGCCTTGGGACAGCCTACGGGCAGTTCTTC	CASSLGTAYGQFF
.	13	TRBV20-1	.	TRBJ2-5	TGCAGTGCTAGATTTAAGGACGGGGAGACCCAGTACTTC	CSARFKDGETQYF
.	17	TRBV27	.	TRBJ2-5	TGTGCCAGCAGTTTAACGGGGTCAGGGGGGGACCAAGAGACCCAGTACTTC	CASSLTGSGGDQETQYF
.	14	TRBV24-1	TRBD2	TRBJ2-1	TGTGCCACCAGTGACCCGCCGGGGGGGAATGAGCAGTTCTTC	CATSDPPGGNEQFF
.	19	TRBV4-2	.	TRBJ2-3	TGTGCCAGCAGCCAACCCCCGACCCAGACAGAGGCAGCCACAGATACGCAGTATTTT	CASSQPPTQTEAATDTQYF
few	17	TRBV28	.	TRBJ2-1	TGTGCCAGCAGTCCAAAATGGGGAACGGGGGCATACAATGAGCAGTTCTTC	CASSPKWGTGAYNEQFF
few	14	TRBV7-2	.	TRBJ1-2	TGTGCCAGCAGCTCTTTTGGGGCGGACTATGGCTACACCTTC	CASSSFGADYGYTF
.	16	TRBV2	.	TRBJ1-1	TGTGCCAGCAGTGAAGTCCAGGGAAGGTCGAACACTGAAGCTTTCTTT	CASSEVQGRSNTEAFF
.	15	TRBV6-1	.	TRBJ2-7	TGTGTCAGCAGGGGGGGGCGGGACATTTTTTACGAGCAGTACTTC	CVSRGGRDIFYEQYF
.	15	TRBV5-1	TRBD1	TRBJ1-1	TGCGCCAGCAGCGCAAGGACAGGGTGGGTCCCTGAAGCTTTCTTT	CASSARTGWVPEAFF
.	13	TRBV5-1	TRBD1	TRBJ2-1	TGCGCCAGCAGCGTGGAGCCAGGGGGTGAGCAGTTCTTC	CASSVEPGGEQFF
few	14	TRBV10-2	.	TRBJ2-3	TGCGCCAGCAACGAGGTGGAGTTCACAGATACGCAGTATTTT	CASNEVEFTDTQYF
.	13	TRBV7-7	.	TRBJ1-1	TGTGCTAGCAGCTTTAACAGGGAGACTGAAGCTTTCTTT	CASSFNRETEAFF
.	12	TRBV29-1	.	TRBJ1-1	TGCAGCGTTGAGGTACAGGGTATACAGGCTTTCTTT	CSVEVQGIQAFF
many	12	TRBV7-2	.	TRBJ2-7	TGTGCCAGCAGCAAATACAGCGGCGAGCAGTACTTC	CASSKYSGEQYF
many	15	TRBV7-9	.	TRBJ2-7	TGTGCCAGCAGCTTAGTAAAGGGGCTATCTTACGAGCAGTACTTC	CASSLVKGLSYEQYF
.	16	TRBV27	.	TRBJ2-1	TGTGCCAGCAGACGGGACTTGAGGAGCTCCTACAATGAGCAGTTCTTC	CASRRDLRSSYNEQFF
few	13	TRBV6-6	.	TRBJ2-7	TGTGCCAGCAGTCAGAACAGGGAGGACGAGCAGTACTTC	CASSQNREDEQYF